This record covers a single TCR beta chain. No antigen is known for it. The PCR made use of 60 Vbeta and 13 Jbeta primers. Clones were sequenced by immunoSEQ multiplex PCR, and TCRdb holds only the in-frame ones, with some missing. The sample holds 75,000 to 95,000 clones. Healthy individuals who donated bone marrow served as the donors. The sample originates from a study of cytomegalovirus exposure and HLA in healthy donors. Notes on the study in general: Highly shared variants forming one cluster were likely a sequencing artifact. CMV serostatus alone was available as immune exposure information.

V trimming: 3 bases; J trimming: 0 bases; junction bases outside the gene matches: 14. Looked up from germline, CDR1 is MDHEN and CDR2 is SYDVKM. The CDR3 contains 18 residues. The chain carries TRBV28 and TRBJ2-7, with 7 bases that match TRBD2. Sequenced input: PBMCs. The sequence came from a man under 40 in good health and CMV-seronegative. For the CDR3, the DNA is TGTGCCAGCAGTTTCCCCCTCGAAGCGGGACCGAGCTCCTACGAGCAGTACTTC. It translates to CASSFPLEAGPSSYEQYF. The whole variable domain, filled in from reference TRBV28 and TRBJ2-7, reads DVKVTQSSRYLVKRTGEKVFLECVQDMDHENMFWYRQDPGLGLRLIYFSYDVKMKEKGDIPEGYSVSREKKERFSLILESASTNQTSMYLCASSFPLEAGPSSYEQYFGPGTRLTVT.